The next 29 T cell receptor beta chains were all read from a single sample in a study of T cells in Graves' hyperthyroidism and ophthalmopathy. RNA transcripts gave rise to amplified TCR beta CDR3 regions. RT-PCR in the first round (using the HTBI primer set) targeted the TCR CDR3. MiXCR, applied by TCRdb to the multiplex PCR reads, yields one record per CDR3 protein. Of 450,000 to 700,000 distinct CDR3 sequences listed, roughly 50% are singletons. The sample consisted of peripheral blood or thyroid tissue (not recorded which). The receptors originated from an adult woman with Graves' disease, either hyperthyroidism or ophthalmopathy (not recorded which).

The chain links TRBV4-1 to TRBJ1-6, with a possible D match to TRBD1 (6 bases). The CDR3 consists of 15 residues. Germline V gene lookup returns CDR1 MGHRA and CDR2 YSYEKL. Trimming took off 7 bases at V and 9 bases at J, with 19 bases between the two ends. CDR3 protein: CASTRGGGEASPLHF. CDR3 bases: TGCGCCAGCACCCGAGGGGGTGGAGAGGCTTCACCCCTCCACTTT.

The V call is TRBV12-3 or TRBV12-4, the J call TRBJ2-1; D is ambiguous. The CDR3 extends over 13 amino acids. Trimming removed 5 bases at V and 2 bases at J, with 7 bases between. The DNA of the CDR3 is TGTGCCAGCAGTGAAATAGCCTACAATGAGCAGTTCTTC. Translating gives CASSEIAYNEQFF.

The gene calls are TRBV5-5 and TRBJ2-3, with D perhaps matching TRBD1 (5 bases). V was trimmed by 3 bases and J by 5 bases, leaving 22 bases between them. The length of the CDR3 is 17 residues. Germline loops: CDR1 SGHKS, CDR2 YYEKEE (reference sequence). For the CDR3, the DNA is TGTGCCAGCAGCTGGGGCACGCGTACCAGCATCGGAGATACGCAGTATTTT. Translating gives CASSWGTRTSIGDTQYF.

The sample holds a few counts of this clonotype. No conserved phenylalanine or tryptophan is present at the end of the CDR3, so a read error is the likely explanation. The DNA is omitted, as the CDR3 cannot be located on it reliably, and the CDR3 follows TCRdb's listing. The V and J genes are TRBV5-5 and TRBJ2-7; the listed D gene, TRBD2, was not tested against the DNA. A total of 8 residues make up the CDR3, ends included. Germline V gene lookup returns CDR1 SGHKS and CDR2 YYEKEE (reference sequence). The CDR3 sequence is CASSLVAG.

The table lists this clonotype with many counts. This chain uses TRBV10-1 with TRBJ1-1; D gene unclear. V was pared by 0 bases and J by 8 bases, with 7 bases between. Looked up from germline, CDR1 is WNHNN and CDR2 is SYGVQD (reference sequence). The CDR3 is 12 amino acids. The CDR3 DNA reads TGCGCCAGCAGTGAGTCGAAAGGGGAAGCTTTCTTT. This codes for CASSESKGEAFF.

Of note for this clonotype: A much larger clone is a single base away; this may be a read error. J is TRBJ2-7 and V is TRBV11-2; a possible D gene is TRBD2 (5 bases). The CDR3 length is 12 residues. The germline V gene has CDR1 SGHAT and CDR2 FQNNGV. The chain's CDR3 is CAGSPPGSTAYF. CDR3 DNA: TGTGCCGGCAGCCCACCGGGATCCACGGCGTACTTC.

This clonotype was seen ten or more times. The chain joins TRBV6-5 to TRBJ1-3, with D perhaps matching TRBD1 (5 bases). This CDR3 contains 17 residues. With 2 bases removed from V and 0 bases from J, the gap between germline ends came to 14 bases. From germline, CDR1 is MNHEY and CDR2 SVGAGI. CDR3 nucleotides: TGTGCCAGCAGTTACGATCAGAAGGGACCCTCTGGAAACACCATATATTTT. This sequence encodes CASSYDQKGPSGNTIYF.

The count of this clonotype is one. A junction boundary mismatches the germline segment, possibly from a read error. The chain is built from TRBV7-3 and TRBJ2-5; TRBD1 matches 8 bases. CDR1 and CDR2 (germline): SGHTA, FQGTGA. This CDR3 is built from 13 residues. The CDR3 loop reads CASSPDRGETQHF. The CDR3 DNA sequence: TGTGCCAGCAGCCCCGACAGGGGCGAGACCCAGCACTTC.

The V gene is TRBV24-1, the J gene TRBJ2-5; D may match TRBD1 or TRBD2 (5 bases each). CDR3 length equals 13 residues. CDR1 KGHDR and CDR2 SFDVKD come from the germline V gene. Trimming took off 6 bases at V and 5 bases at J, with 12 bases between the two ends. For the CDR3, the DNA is TGTGCCACCAGTATAGGGGACGTCGAGACCCAGTACTTC. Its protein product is CATSIGDVETQYF.

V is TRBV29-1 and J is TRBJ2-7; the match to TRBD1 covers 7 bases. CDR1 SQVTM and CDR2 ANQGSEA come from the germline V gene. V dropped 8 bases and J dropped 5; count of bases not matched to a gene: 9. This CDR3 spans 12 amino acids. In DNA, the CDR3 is TGCAGCTCGAAGACAGGGTCCAACGAGCAGTACTTC. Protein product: CSSKTGSNEQYF.

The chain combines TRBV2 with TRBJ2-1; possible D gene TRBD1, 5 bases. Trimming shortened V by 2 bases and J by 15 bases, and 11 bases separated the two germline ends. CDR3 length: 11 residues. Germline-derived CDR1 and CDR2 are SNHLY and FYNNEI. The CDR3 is CASSEKGRGFF. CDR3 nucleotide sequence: TGTGCCAGCAGTGAAAAAGGAAGGGGGTTCTTC.

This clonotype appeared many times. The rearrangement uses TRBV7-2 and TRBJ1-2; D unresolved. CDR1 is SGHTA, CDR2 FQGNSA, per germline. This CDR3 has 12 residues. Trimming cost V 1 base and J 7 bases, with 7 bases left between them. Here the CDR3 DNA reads TGTGCCAGCAGCTTAGTGGGCTTTGGCTACACCTTC. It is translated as CASSLVGFGYTF.

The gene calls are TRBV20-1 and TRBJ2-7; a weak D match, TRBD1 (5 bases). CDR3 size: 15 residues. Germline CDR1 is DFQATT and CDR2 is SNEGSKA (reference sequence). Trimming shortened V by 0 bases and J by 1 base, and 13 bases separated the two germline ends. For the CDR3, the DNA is TGCAGTGCTAGAGATCTCAGCAGGGTTTCCTACGAGCAGTACTTC. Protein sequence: CSARDLSRVSYEQYF.

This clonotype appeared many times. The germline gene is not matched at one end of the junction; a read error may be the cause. CDR3 protein: CASSSGNTIYF. For the CDR3, the DNA is TGTGCCAGCAGCTCTGGAAACACCATATATTTT. The chain recombines TRBV5-1 with TRBJ1-3; D is ambiguous. The CDR3 totals 11 residues. Germline CDR1 reads SGHRS; CDR2 reads YFSETQ.

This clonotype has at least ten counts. CDR3 protein: CASSQGVTGNTIYF. The CDR3 DNA sequence: TGTGCCAGCAGCCAAGGGGTGACTGGAAACACCATATATTTT. J is TRBJ1-3 and V is TRBV4-2; no reliable D call. The CDR3 has 14 amino acids. V gave up 1 base and J gave up 2 bases, with 6 bases separating them. CDR1 is LGHNA, CDR2 YNFKEQ, per germline.

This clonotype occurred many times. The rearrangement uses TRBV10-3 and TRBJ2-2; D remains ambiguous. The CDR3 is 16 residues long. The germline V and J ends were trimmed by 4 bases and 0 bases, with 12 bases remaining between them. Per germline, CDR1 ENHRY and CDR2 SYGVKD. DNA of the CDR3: TGTGCCATCAGTGTACGACCGAGTGCGAACACCGGGGAGCTGTTTTTT. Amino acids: CAISVRPSANTGELFF.

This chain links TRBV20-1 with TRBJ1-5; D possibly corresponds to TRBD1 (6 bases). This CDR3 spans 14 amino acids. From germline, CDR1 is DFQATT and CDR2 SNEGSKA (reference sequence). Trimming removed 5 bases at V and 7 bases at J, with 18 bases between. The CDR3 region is CSAGGQGMGQPQHF. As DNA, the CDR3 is TGCAGTGCTGGTGGCCAGGGGATGGGACAGCCCCAGCATTTT.

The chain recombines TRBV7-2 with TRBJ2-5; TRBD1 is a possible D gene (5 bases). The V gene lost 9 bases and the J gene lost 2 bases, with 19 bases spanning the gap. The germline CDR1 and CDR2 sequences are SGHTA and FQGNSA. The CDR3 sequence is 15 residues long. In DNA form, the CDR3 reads TGTGCCAGTAAATTCAGAGACAGCCTGCAAGAGACCCAGTACTTC. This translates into CASKFRDSLQETQYF.

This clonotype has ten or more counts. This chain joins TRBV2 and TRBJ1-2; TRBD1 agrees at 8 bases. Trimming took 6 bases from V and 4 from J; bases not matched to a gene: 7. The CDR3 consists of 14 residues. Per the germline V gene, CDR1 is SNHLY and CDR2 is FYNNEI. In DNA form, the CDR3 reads TGTGCCAGCAGACGATGGACAGGGATCTATGGCTACACCTTC. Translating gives CASRRWTGIYGYTF.

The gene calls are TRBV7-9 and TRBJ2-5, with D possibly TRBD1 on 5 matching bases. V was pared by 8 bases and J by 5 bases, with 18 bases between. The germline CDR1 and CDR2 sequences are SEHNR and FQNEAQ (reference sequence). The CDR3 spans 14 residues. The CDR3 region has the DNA TGTGCCAGCTCAGCGCAGGGAATCGGGGAGACCCAGTACTTC. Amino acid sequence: CASSAQGIGETQYF.

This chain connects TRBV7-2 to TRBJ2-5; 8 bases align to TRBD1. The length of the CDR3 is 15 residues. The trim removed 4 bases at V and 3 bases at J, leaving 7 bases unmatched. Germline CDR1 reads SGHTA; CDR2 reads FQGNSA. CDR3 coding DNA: TGTGCCAGCAGCTCGCCTGACAGGGGAGAAGAGACCCAGTACTTC. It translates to CASSSPDRGEETQYF.

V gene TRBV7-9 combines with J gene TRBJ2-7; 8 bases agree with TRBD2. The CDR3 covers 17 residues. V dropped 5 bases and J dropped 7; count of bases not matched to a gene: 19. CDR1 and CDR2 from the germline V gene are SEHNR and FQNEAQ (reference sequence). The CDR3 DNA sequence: TGTGCCAGCAGCGTATGGGGATCCGGGACTAGATCTAGGGAGCAGTACTTC. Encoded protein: CASSVWGSGTRSREQYF. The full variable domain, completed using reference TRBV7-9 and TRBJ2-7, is DTGVSQNPRHKITKRGQNVTFRCDPISEHNRLYWYRQTLGQGPEFLTYFQNEAQLEKSRLLSDRFSAERPKGSFSTLEIQRTEQGDSAMYLCASSVWGSGTRSREQYFGPGTRLTVT.

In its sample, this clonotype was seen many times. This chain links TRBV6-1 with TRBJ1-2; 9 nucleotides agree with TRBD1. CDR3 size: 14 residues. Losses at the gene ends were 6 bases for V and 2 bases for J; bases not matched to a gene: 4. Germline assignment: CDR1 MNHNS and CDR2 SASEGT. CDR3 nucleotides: TGTGCCAGCAGGGGACAGGGCCCCAACTATGGCTACACCTTC. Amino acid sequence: CASRGQGPNYGYTF.

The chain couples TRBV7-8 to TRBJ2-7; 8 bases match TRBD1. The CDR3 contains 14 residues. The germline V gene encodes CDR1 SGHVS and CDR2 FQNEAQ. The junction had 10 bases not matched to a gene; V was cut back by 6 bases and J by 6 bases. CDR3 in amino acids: CASSSGGSLVEQYF. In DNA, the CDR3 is TGTGCCAGCAGTTCAGGGGGCTCCTTGGTCGAGCAGTACTTC. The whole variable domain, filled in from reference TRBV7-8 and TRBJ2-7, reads GAGVSQSPRYKVAKRGQDVALRCDPISGHVSLFWYQQALGQGPEFLTYFQNEAQLDKSGLPSDRFFAERPEGSVSTLKIQRTQQEDSAVYLCASSSGGSLVEQYFGPGTRLTVT.

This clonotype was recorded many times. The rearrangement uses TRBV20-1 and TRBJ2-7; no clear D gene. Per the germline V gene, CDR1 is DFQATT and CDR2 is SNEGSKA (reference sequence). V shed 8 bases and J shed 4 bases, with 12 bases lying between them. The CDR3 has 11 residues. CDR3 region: CSRRSSYEQYF. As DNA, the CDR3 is TGCAGTCGAAGATCTTCGTACGAGCAGTACTTC.

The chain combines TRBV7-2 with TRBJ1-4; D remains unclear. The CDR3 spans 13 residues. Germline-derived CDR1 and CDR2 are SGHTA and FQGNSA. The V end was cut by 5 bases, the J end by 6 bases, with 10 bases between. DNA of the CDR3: TGTGCCAGCAGCCTGGATGCCGATGAAAAACTGTTTTTT. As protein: CASSLDADEKLFF.

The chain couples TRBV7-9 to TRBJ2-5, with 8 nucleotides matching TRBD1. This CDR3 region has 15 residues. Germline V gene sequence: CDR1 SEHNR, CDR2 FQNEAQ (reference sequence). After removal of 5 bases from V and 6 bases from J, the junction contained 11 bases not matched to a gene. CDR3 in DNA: TGTGCCAGCAGCGATCATGGACAGGGTAGGAAGACCCAGTACTTC. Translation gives CASSDHGQGRKTQYF.

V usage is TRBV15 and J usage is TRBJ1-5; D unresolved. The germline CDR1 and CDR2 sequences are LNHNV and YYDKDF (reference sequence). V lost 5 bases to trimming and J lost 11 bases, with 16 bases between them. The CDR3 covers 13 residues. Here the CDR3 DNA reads TGTGCCACCAGCCGAACTCGAGAGGAAGCCCAGCATTTT. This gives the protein CATSRTREEAQHF.

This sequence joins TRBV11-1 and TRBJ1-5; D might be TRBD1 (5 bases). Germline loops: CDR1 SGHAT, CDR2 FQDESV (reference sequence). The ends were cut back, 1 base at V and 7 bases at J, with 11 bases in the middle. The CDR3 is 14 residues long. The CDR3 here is CASSLGDVGQPQHF. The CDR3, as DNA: TGTGCCAGCAGCTTAGGGGACGTGGGGCAGCCCCAGCATTTT. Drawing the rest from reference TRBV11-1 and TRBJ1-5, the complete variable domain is EAEVAQSPRYKITEKSQAVAFWCDPISGHATLYWYRQILGQGPELLVQFQDESVVDDSQLPKDRFSAERLKGVDSTLKIQPAELGDSAMYLCASSLGDVGQPQHFGDGTRLSIL.